Listed here is a single T cell receptor (beta chain). Its antigen is unidentified. CDR1 SGHTA and CDR2 FQGTGA come from the germline V gene. The CDR3 runs 15 residues. Germline trimming cut 5 bases from V and 3 bases from J; bases unmatched to any gene: 5. Deep-level settings were used for running the assay. Clones were sequenced by immunoSEQ multiplex PCR, and TCRdb holds only the in-frame ones, with some missing. Among millions of clones listed, 80% to 95% were seen once. The record originates from a study of shared clonotypes between healthy human individuals. The study, taken as a whole, reports: Generally, naive subsets came out with larger estimated richness than memory subsets.

Sequenced: naive CD4+ T cells from PBMCs. Subset in this sample: CD45RA+ positively selected. This TCR was sampled from a young man in good health. Some clones in this sample may be carry-over from other donors' samples. The rearrangement joins TRBV7-3 to TRBJ2-2; 8 nucleotides align to TRBD1. CDR3: CASSPGQGHTGELFF. The CDR3 bases are TGTGCCAGCAGCCCCGGACAGGGTCACACCGGGGAGCTGTTTTTT.